This T cell receptor (beta chain) was profiled in a study of T cells in localized non-small cell lung cancer. Findings of the study overall: Tumor samples were not multi-region, leaving intratumor heterogeneity unexcluded. Appearance in adjacent lung was seen for a median roughly 50 of the top 100 tumor clones. A raised T cell density in blood coincided with lengthier overall survival. It was uninvolved adjacent lung that showed the highest T cell clonality, exceeding tumor.

Points on this clone: Its antigen is not identified.

From germline, CDR1 is SGHTA and CDR2 FQGNSA. The CDR3 covers 14 residues. Between the trimmed V and J ends, which lost 0 bases and 4 bases, there was a span of 9 bases. Assay: immunoSEQ multiplex PCR; the TCRdb copy retains only in-frame clones and omits some. The sample includes fewer than 12,000 clones, roughly 77% of them seen just once. The TCR originated in a male donor aged 60 or over with stage I lung adenocarcinoma. The chain combines TRBV7-2 with TRBJ1-1; D may be TRBD1 (6 bases). The specimen was peripheral blood, collected before any cancer treatment. This CDR3 reads CASSLAVRGTEAFF. In DNA form, the CDR3 reads TGTGCCAGCAGCTTAGCGGTCAGGGGCACTGAAGCTTTCTTT.